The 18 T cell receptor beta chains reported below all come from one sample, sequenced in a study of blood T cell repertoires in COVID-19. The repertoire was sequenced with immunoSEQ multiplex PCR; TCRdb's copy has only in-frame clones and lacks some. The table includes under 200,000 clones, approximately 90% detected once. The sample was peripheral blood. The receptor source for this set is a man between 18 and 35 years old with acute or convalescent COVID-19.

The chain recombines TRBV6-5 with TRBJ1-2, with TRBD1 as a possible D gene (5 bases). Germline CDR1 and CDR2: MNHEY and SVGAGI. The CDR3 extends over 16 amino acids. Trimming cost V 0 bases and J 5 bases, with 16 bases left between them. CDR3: CASSYSPPGLSYGYTF. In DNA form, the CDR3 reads TGTGCCAGCAGTTACTCCCCCCCAGGGCTCAGTTATGGCTACACCTTC.

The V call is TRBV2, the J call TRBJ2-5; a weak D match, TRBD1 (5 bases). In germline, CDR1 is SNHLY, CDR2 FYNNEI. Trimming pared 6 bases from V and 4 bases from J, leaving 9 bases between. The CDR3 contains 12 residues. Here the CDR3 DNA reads TGTGCCAGCAGGGGGCTTGGAGAGACCCAGTACTTC. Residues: CASRGLGETQYF.

The chain's CDR3 is CASSPKGLAAFSYNEQFF. DNA for the CDR3: TGTGCCAGTAGTCCAAAAGGACTAGCAGCTTTCTCCTACAATGAGCAGTTCTTC. The rearrangement links TRBV19 to TRBJ2-1, with 8 nucleotides matching TRBD2. The CDR3 runs to 18 residues. Germline V gene data show CDR1 as LNHDA and CDR2 as SQIVND (reference sequence). V was pared by 5 bases and J by 0 bases, with 12 bases of the junction left unmatched.

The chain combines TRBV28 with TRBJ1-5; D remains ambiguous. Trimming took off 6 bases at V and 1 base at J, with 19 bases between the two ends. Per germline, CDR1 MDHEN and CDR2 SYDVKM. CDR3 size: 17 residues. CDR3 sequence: CASRPFGLSGSNQPQHF. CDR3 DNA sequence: TGTGCCAGCAGACCCTTCGGACTTTCCGGAAGCAATCAGCCCCAGCATTTT. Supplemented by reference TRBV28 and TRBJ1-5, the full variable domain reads DVKVTQSSRYLVKRTGEKVFLECVQDMDHENMFWYRQDPGLGLRLIYFSYDVKMKEKGDIPEGYSVSREKKERFSLILESASTNQTSMYLCASRPFGLSGSNQPQHFGDGTRLSIL.

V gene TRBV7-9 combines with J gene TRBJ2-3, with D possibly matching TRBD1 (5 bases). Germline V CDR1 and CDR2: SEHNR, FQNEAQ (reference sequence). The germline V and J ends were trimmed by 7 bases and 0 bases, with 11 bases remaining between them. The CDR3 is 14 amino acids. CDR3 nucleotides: TGTGCCAGCACTTTGACAGTTAGCACAGATACGCAGTATTTT. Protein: CASTLTVSTDTQYF.

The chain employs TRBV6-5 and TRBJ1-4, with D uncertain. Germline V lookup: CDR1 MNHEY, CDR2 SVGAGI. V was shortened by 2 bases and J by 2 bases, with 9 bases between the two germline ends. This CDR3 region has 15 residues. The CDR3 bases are TGTGCCAGCAGTTACAGAAGGGAGACTAATGAAAAACTGTTTTTT. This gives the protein CASSYRRETNEKLFF.

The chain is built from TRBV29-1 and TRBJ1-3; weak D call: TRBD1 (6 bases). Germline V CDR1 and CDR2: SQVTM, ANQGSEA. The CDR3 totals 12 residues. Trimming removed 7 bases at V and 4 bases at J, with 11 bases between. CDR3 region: CSATGSGNTIYF. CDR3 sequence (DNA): TGCAGCGCAACAGGGTCAGGAAACACCATATATTTT.

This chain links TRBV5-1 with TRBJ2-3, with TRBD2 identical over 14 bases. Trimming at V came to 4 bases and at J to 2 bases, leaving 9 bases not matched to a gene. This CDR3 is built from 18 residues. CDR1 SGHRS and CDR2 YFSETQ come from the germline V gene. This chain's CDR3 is CASSLGTSGRSYTDTQYF. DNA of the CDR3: TGCGCCAGCAGCCTAGGGACTAGCGGGAGATCCTACACAGATACGCAGTATTTT.

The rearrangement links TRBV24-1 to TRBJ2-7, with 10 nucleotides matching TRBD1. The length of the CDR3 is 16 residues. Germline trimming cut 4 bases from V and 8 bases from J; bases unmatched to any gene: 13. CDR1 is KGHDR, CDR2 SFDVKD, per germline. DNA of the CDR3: TGTGCCACCAGTGACCCCGCCGGGACAGGGGTAGGGAAGCAGTACTTC. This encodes CATSDPAGTGVGKQYF.

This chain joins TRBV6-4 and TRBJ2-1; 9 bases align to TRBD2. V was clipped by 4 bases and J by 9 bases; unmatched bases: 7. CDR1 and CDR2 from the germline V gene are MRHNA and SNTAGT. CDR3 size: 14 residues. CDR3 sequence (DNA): TGTGCCAGCAGTGGAGGCGGGGGGGCCGGTGAGCAGTTCTTC. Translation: CASSGGGGAGEQFF.

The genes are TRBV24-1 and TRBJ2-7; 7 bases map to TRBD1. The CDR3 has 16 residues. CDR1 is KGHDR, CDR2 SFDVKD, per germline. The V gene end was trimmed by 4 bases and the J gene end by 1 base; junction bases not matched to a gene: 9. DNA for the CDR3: TGTGCCACCAGTGACTCGACAGGGACGGATTCCTACGAGCAGTACTTC. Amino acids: CATSDSTGTDSYEQYF.

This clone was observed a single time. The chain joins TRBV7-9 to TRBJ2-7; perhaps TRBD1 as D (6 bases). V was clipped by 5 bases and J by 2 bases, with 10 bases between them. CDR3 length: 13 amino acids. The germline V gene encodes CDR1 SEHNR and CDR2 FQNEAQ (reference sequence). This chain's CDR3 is CASSPRTAYEQYF. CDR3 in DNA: TGTGCCAGCAGCCCCCGGACAGCCTACGAGCAGTACTTC.

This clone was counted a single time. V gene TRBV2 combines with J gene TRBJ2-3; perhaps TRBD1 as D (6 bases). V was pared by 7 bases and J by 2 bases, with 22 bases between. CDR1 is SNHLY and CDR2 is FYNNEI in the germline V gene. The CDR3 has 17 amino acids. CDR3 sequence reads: CASMASATGGYTDTQYF. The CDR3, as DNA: TGTGCCAGCATGGCCAGTGCGACTGGGGGCTACACAGATACGCAGTATTTT.

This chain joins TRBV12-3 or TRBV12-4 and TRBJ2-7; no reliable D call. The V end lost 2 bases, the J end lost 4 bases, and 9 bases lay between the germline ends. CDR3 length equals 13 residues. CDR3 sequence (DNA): TGTGCCAGCAGTTTACAGGTCTGGTACGAGCAGTACTTC. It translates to CASSLQVWYEQYF.

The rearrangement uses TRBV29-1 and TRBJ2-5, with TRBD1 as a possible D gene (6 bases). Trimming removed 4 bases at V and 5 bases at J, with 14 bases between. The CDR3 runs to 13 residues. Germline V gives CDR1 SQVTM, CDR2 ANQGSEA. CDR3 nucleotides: TGCAGCGTTGTAACGGACAGTCCGGAGACCCAGTACTTC. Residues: CSVVTDSPETQYF.

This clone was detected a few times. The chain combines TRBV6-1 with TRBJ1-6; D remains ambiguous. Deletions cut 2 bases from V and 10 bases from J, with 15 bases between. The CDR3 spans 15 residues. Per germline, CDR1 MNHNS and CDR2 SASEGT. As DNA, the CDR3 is TGTGCCAGCAGTGAAAGATCGGCTAGGAGATCACCCCTCCACTTT. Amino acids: CASSERSARRSPLHF.

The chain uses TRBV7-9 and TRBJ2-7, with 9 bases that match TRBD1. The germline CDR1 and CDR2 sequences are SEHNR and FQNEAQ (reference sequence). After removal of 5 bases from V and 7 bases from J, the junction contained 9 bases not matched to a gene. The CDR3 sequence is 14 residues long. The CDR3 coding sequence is TGTGCCAGCAGCACGCAACCGGGACAGGGAGAGCAGTACTTC. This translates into CASSTQPGQGEQYF.

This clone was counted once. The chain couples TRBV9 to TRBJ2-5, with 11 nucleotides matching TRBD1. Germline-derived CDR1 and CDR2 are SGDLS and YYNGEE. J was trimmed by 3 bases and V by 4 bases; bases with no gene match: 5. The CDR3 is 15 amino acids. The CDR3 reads CASSPRTGGEETQYF. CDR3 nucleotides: TGTGCCAGCAGCCCCCGGACAGGGGGCGAAGAGACCCAGTACTTC.